The present T cell receptor beta chain was sequenced within a study of blood T cell repertoires in COVID-19. Participants reported their clinical history, and cohort assignment relied on those reports. This clone was picked up a small number of times. Clones were read by immunoSEQ multiplex PCR, and TCRdb kept only the in-frame ones, dropping some. Of a few hundred thousand clones listed, approximately 85% are singletons. Sequenced: PBMCs or T cells enriched from blood (not recorded which). The source of this sequence is a woman aged 25 to 39 who had recovered from COVID-19.

The CDR3 spells CAWSVIFRTGQSSYEQYF. The CDR3 nucleotides read TGTGCCTGGAGTGTAATTTTTAGGACAGGGCAGAGCTCCTACGAGCAGTACTTC. V usage is TRBV30 and J usage is TRBJ2-7; TRBD1 matches at 8 bases. Germline trimming cut 0 bases from V and 0 bases from J; bases unmatched to any gene: 13. This CDR3 is built from 18 residues. From germline, CDR1 is GTSNPN and CDR2 SVGIG (reference sequence).